This TCR beta chain was recorded in a study of control samples from healthy donors and cancer patients. The CDR3 length is 19 residues. Libraries were prepared by immunoSEQ multiplex PCR; TCRdb keeps only in-frame clonotypes and omits some of them. In the table there are 110,000 to 150,000 clones, around 86% of which are singletons. Sequenced sample: blood. The V gene is TRBV21-1, the J gene TRBJ2-3; TRBD1 is taken as the D call from the table, unchecked against the DNA. TRBV21-1 is deemed a pseudogene. The receptor comes from a man younger than 45 in good health. CDR3 bases: TGTGCCAGCAGCAAAGCCGCAGGGCCAAAGTCAACTAGCACAGATACGCAGTATTTT. Residues: CASSKAAGPKSTSTDTQYF.